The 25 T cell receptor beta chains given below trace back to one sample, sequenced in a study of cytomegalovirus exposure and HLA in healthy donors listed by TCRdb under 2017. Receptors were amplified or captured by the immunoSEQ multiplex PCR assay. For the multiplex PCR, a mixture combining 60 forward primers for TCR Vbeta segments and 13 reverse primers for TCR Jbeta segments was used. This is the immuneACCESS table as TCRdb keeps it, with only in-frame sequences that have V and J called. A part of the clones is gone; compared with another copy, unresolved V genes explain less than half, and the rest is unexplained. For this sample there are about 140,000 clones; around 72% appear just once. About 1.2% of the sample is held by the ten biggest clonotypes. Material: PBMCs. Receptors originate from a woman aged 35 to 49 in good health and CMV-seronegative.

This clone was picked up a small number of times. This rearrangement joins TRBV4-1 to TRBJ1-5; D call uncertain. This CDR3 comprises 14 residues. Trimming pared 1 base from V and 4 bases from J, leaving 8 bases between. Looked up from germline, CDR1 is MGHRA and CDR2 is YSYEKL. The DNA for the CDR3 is TGCGCCAGCAGCCAAGTCGACTCAAATCAGCCCCAGCATTTT. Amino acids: CASSQVDSNQPQHF.

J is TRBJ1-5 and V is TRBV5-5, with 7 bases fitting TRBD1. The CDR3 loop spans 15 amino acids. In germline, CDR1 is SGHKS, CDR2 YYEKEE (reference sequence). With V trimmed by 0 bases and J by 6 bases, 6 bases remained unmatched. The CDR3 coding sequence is TGTGCCAGCAGCTTGGCAGCAGGGGGGCTTCAGCCCCAGCATTTT. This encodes CASSLAAGGLQPQHF. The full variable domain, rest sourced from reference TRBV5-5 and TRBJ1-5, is DAGVTQSPTHLIKTRGQQVTLRCSPISGHKSVSWYQQVLGQGPQFIFQYYEKEERGRGNFPDRFSARQFPNYSSELNVNALLLGDSALYLCASSLAAGGLQPQHFGDGTRLSIL.

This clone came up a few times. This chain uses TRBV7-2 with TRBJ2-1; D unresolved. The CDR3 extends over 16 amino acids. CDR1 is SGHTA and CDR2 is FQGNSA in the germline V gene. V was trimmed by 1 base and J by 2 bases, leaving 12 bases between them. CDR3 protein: CASSLGLRTTYNEQFF. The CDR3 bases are TGTGCCAGCAGCTTAGGTCTCAGAACAACCTACAATGAGCAGTTCTTC.

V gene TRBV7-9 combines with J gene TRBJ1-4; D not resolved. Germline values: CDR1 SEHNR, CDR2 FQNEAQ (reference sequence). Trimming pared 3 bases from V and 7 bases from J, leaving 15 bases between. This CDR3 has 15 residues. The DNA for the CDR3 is TGTGCCAGCAGCTTCCGTAGGCTCGGGATTGAAAAACTGTTTTTT. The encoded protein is CASSFRRLGIEKLFF.

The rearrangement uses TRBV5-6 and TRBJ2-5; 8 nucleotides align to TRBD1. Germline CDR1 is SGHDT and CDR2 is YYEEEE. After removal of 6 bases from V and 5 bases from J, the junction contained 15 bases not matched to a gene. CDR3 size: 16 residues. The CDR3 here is CASNPGLWTGRETQYF. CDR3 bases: TGTGCCAGCAACCCGGGATTGTGGACAGGGCGCGAGACCCAGTACTTC. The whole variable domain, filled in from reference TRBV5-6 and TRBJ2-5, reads DAGVTQSPTHLIKTRGQQVTLRCSPKSGHDTVSWYQQALGQGPQFIFQYYEEEERQRGNFPDRFSGHQFPNYSSELNVNALLLGDSALYLCASNPGLWTGRETQYFGPGTRLLVL.

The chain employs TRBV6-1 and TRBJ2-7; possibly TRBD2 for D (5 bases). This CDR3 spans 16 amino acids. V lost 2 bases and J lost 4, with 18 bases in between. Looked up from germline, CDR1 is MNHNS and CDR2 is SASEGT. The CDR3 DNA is TGTGCCAGCAGTGAAATCGTGACCGGGATTATATACGAGCAGTACTTC. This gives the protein CASSEIVTGIIYEQYF.

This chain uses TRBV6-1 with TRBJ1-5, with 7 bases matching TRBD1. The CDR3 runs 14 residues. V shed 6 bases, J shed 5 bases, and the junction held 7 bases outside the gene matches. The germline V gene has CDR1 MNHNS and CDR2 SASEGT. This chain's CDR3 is CASSVTGKDQPQHF. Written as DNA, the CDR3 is TGTGCCAGCAGCGTGACAGGGAAGGATCAGCCCCAGCATTTT.

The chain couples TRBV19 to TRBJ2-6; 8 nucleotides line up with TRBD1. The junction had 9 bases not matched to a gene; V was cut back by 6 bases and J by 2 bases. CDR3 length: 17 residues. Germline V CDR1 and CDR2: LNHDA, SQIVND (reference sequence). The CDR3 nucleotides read TGTGCCAGTAGCCTTGGGACAGGCACGACTGGGGCCAACGTCCTGACTTTC. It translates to CASSLGTGTTGANVLTF.

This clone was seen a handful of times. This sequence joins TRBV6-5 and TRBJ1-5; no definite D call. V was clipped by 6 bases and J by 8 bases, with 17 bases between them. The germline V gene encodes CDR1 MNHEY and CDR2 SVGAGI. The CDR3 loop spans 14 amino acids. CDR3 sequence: CASSPTGFMEPQHF. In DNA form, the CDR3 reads TGTGCCAGCAGCCCGACTGGGTTCATGGAGCCCCAGCATTTT.

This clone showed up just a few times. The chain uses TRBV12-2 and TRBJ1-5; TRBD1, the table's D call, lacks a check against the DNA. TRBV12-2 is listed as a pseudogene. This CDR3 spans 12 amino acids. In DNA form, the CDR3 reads TGTGCAAGTCGCTTAGGGCCCCGGCCCCAGCATTTT. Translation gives CASRLGPRPQHF.

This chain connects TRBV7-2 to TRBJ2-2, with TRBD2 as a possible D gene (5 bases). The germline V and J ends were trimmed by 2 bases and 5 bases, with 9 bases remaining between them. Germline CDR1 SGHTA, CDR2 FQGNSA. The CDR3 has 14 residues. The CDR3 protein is CASSLREGTGELFF. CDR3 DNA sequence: TGTGCCAGCAGCTTACGAGAGGGAACCGGGGAGCTGTTTTTT.

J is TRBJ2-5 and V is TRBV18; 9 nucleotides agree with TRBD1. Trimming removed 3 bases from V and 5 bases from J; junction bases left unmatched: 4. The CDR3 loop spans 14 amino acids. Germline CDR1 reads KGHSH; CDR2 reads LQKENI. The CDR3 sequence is CASSPGQGRETQYF. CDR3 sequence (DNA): TGTGCCAGCTCACCGGGACAGGGTAGGGAGACCCAGTACTTC.

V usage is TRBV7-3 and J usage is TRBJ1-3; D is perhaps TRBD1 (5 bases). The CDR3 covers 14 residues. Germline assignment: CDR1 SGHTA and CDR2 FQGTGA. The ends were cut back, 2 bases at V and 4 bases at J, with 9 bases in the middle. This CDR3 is CASSLRGSGNTIYF. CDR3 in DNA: TGTGCCAGCAGCTTACGGGGGAGCGGAAACACCATATATTTT.

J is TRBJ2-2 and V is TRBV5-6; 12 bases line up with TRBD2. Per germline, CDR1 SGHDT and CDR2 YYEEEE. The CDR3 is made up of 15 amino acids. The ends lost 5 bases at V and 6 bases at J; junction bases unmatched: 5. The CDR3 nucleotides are TGTGCCAGCAGTATTCTAGCGGGGGGGCCCGGGGAGCTGTTTTTT. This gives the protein CASSILAGGPGELFF.

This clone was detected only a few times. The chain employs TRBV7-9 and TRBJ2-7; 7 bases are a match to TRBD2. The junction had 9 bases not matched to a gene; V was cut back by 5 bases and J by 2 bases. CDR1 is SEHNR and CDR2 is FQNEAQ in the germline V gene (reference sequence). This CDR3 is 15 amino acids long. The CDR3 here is CASSHTSEDTYEQYF. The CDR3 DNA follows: TGTGCCAGCAGCCACACTAGCGAGGACACCTACGAGCAGTACTTC.

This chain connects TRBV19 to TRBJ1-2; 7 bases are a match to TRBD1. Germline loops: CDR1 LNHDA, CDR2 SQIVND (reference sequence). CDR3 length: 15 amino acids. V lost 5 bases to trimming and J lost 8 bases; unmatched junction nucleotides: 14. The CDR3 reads CASSFLGQKQGGYTF. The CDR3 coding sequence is TGTGCCAGTAGTTTCCTGGGACAGAAACAGGGCGGCTACACCTTC.

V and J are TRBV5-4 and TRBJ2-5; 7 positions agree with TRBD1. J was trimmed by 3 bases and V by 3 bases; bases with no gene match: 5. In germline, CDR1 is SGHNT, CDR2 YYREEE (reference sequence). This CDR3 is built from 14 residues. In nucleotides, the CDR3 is TGTGCCAGCAGCTCCCCCGGGACAGAAGAGACCCAGTACTTC. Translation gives CASSSPGTEETQYF.

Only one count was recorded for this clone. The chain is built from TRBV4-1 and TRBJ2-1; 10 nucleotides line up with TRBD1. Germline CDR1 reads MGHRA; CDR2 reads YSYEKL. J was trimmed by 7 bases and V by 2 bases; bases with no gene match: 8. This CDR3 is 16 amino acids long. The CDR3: CASSQPGQGLGNEQFF. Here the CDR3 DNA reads TGCGCCAGCAGCCAACCGGGACAGGGGTTGGGTAATGAGCAGTTCTTC.

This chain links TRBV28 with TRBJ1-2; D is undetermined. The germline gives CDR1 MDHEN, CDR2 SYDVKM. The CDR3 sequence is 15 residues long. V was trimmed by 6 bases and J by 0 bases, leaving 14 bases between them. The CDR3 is CASRAPAITNYGYTF. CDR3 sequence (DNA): TGTGCCAGCAGGGCACCAGCGATTACTAACTATGGCTACACCTTC.

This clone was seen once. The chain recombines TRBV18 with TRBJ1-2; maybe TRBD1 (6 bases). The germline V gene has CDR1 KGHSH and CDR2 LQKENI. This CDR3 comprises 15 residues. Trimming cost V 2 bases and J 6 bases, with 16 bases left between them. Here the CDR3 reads CASSPSIGGEDGYTF. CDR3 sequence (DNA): TGTGCCAGCTCACCATCGATTGGGGGCGAGGATGGCTACACCTTC.

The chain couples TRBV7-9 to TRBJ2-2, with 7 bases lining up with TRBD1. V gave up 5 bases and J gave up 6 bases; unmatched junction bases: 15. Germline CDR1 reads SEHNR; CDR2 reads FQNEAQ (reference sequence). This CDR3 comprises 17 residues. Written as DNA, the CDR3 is TGTGCCAGCAGCCCGCTAGAGGGGGCAAGAAGCTCCGGGGAGCTGTTTTTT. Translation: CASSPLEGARSSGELFF.

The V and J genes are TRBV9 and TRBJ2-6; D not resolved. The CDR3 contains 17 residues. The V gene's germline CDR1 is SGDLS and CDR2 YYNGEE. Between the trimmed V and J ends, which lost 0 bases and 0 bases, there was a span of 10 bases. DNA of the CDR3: TGTGCCAGCAGCGTAGACGGCCGCGGCTCTGGGGCCAACGTCCTGACTTTC. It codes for CASSVDGRGSGANVLTF.

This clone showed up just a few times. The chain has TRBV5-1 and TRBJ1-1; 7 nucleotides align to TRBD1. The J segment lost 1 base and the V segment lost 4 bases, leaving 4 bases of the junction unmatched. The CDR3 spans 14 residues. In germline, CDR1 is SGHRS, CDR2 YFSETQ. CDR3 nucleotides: TGCGCCAGCAGCCACGGGACAGAGAACACTGAAGCTTTCTTT. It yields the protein CASSHGTENTEAFF.

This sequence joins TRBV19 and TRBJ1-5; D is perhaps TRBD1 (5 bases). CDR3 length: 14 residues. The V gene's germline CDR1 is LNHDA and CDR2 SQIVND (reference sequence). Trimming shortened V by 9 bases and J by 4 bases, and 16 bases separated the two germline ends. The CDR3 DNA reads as TGTGCCAGCGGGAGACGGGGGGGAAATCAGCCCCAGCATTTT. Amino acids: CASGRRGGNQPQHF.

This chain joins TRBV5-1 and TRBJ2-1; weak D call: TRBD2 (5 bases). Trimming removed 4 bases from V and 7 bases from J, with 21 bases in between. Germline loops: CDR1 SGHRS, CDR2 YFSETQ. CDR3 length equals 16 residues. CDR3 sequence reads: CASSLAGGPGLNEQFF. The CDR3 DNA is TGCGCCAGCAGCCTGGCGGGCGGGCCCGGCCTGAATGAGCAGTTCTTC.